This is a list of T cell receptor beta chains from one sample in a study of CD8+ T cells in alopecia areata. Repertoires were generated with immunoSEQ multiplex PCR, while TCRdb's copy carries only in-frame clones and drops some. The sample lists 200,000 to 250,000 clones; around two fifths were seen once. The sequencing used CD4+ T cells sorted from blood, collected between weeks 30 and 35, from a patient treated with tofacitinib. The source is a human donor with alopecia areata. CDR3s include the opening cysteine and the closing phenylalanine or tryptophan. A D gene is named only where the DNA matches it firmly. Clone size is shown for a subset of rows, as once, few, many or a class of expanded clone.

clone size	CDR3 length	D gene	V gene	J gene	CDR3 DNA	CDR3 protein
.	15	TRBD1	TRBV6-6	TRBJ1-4	TGTGCCGGCGCCAACCAGGACAGGGGTAATGAAAAACTGTTTTTT	CAGANQDRGNEKLFF
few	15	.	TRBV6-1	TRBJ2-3	TGTGCCAGCAGTGACGTGGGCTACGGCACAGATACGCAGTATTTT	CASSDVGYGTDTQYF
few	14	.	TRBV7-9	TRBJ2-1	TGTGCCAGCAGCCGCGGAAGACTAGTCGATGAGCAGTTCTTC	CASSRGRLVDEQFF
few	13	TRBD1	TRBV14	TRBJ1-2	TGTGCCAGCAGCCGGGACAGGGACTATGGCTACACCTTC	CASSRDRDYGYTF
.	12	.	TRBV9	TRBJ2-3	TGTGCCAGCAGCGCCTCGGCAGATACGCAGTATTTT	CASSASADTQYF
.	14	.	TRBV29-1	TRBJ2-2	TGCAGCGTTGAAGGACAGACGAACACCGGGGAGCTGTTTTTT	CSVEGQTNTGELFF
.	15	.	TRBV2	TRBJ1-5	TGTGCCAGCAGTGAAGTTAGGTGGGGGGGCCAGCCCCAGCATTTT	CASSEVRWGGQPQHF
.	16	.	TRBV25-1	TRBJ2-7	TGTGCCAGCAGCCCAATGGGGACAAAAGGGGCATACGAGCAGTACTTC	CASSPMGTKGAYEQYF
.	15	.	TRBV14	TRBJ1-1	TGTGCCAGCAGCCAAGTACAGTCCGGGCACTCTGAAGCTTTCTTT	CASSQVQSGHSEAFF
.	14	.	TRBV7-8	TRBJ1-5	TGTGCCAGCAGCTTTCGGCTTGGCAATCAGCCCCAGCATTTT	CASSFRLGNQPQHF
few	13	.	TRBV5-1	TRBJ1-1	TGCGCCGTACCCGGACAGAAGAACACTGAAGCTTTCTTT	CAVPGQKNTEAFF
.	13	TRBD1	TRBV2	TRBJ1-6	TGTGCCAGCAGGTTGGACAGGGAGAGACCCCTCCACTTT	CASRLDRERPLHF
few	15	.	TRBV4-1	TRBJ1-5	TGCGCCAGCAGCCAAGATCCCAGGCCCGAGCGGCCCCAGCATTTT	CASSQDPRPERPQHF
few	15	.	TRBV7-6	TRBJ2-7	TGTGCCAGCAGCTTAGAAAGGGAGTTTTCCTACGAGCAGTACTTC	CASSLEREFSYEQYF
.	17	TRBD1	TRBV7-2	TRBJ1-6	TGTGCCAGCAGCTCGGAGACAGGGGTTGGCTATAATTCACCCCTCCACTTT	CASSSETGVGYNSPLHF
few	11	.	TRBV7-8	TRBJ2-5	TGTGCCAGCAGCTTCTGGGAGACCCAGTACTTC	CASSFWETQYF
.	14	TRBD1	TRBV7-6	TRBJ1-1	TGTGCCAGCAGCTTGGGACAGGGGGCTGCTGAAGCTTTCTTT	CASSLGQGAAEAFF
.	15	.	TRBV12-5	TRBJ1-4	TGTGCTAGTGGACCACCGGGGGTTGGGCATGAAAAACTGTTTTTT	CASGPPGVGHEKLFF
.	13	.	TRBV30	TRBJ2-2	TGTGCCTGGCGCAGGGGTCGGACCGGGGAGCTGTTTTTT	CAWRRGRTGELFF
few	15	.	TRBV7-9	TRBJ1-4	TGTGCCAGCAGCTTAGAAGCAGGGGCTACCGCAAAACTGTTTTTT	CASSLEAGATAKLFF
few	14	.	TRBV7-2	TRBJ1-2	TGTGCCAGCAGCTCCTACCTGACAGAATATGGCTACACCTTC	CASSSYLTEYGYTF
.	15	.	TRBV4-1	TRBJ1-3	TGCGCCAGCAGCCAAGACACAGGAGCTGGAAACACCATATATTTT	CASSQDTGAGNTIYF
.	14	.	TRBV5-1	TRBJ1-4	TGCGCCAGCAGCTGGAGAGGCAGGGGCGAAAAACTGTTTTTT	CASSWRGRGEKLFF
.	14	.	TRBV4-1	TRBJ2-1	TGCGCCAGCAGCCATGCGGGCCTAAACAATGAGCAGTTCTTC	CASSHAGLNNEQFF
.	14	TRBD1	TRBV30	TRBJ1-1	TGTGCCTGGAGCACAGGGGCCCGGAACACTGAAGCTTTCTTT	CAWSTGARNTEAFF
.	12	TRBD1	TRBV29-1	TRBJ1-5	TGCAGCGCCCAACAGGGGGCACAGCCCCAGCATTTT	CSAQQGAQPQHF
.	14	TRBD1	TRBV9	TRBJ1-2	TGTGCCAGCAGTAGGGGGACAGGGGACTATGGCTACACCTTC	CASSRGTGDYGYTF
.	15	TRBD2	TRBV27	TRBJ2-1	TGTGCCAGCAGTTTATTGAGCGGGGGGGCTTTTGAGCAGTTCTTC	CASSLLSGGAFEQFF
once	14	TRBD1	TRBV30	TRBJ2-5	TGTGCCTGGCAGGGGGGACAGGCCCAAGAGACCCAGTACTTC	CAWQGGQAQETQYF
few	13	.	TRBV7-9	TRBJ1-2	TGTGCCAGCAGCTTAGGGGCATGGGATGGCTACACCTTC	CASSLGAWDGYTF
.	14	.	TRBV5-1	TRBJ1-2	TGCGCCAGCAGCTTGGAGCGGGGGCTGTACGGCTACACCTTC	CASSLERGLYGYTF
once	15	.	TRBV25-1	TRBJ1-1	TGTGCCAGCAGCCCATTTGGACTAAAGAACACTGAAGCTTTCTTT	CASSPFGLKNTEAFF
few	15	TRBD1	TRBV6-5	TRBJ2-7	TGTGCCAGCAGTTACCGAGGACAGGGATCCTACGAGCAGTACTTC	CASSYRGQGSYEQYF
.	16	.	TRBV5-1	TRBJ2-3	TGCGCCAGCAGCCCCTCGACAGTTTTGTTCACAGATACGCAGTATTTT	CASSPSTVLFTDTQYF
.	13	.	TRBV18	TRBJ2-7	TGTGCCAGCTCACCACTCCACGCGGGCGAGCAGTACTTC	CASSPLHAGEQYF
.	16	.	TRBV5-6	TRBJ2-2	TGTGCCAGCAGCTTTAGGGGGGCACTGAACACCGGGGAGCTGTTTTTT	CASSFRGALNTGELFF
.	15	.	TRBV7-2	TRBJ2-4	TGTGCCAGCAGCTTAGGGGGGAATATAGGAAACATTCAGTACTTC	CASSLGGNIGNIQYF
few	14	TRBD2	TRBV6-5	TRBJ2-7	TGTGCCAGCAGGGGACTAGCGGGGACCTACGAGCAGTACTTC	CASRGLAGTYEQYF
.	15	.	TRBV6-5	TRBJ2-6	TGTGCCAGCACCCCACAACTATCTGGGGCCAACGTCCTGACTTTC	CASTPQLSGANVLTF
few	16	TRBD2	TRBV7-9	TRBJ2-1	TGTGCCAGCAGCTTAGAACTAGCGGCCCTCGGTAATGAGCAGTTCTTC	CASSLELAALGNEQFF
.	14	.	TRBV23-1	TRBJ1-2	TGCGCCAGGCGTTGGGTTGTGGTATACTATGGCTACACCTTC	CARRWVVVYYGYTF
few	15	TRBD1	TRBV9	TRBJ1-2	TGTGCCAGCAGCGTAACGACAGGGAGTAACTATGGCTACACCTTC	CASSVTTGSNYGYTF
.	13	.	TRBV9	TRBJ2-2	TGTGCCAGCAGCCAAGAATACAGCAGGGAGCTGTTTTTT	CASSQEYSRELFF
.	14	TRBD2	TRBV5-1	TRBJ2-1	TGCGCCAGTACGACTAGCGGGATAAACAATGAGCAGTTCTTC	CASTTSGINNEQFF
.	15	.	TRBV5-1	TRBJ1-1	TGCGCCAGCAGCTTGGGGAACAGCCCGAACACTGAAGCTTTCTTT	CASSLGNSPNTEAFF
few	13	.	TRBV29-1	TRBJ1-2	TGCAGCGTTGTTCGGGCCCCGATTTATGGCTACACCTTC	CSVVRAPIYGYTF
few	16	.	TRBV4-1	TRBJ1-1	TGCGCCAGCAGTTATTCCCCGGCAGGGAAAGGCACTGAAGCTTTCTTT	CASSYSPAGKGTEAFF
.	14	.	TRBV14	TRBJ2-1	TGTGCCAGCAGCCAATCTCTGATCGGGAATGAGCAGTTCTTC	CASSQSLIGNEQFF
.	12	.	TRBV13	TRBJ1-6	TGTGCCAGCAGCTTTATCGATTCACCCCTCCACTTT	CASSFIDSPLHF
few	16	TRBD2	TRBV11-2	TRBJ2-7	TGTGCCAGCAGCCCCGGGGGGGCGACAAGCTCCTACGAGCAGTACTTC	CASSPGGATSSYEQYF
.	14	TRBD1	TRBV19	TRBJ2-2	TGTGCCAGTAGTCACCAGGGGGCCTCCGGGGAGCTGTTTTTT	CASSHQGASGELFF
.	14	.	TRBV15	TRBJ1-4	TGTGCCACCAGCAGAGATTCCGTAGGGGGAAAACTGTTTTTT	CATSRDSVGGKLFF
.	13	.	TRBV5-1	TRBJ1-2	TGCGCCAGCAGCTTCCAGCCGGGGAATGGCTACACCTTC	CASSFQPGNGYTF
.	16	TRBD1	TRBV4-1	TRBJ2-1	TGCGCCAGCAGCCAAGGTTTGACAGGGGGCCACAATGAGCAGTTCTTC	CASSQGLTGGHNEQFF
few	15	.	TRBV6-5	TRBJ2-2	TGTGCCAGCAGTTACGAGGACTTTGGCACCGGGGAGCTGTTTTTT	CASSYEDFGTGELFF
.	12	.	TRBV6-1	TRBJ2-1	TGTGCCAGTACTATACGCCTGGATGAGCAGTTCTTC	CASTIRLDEQFF
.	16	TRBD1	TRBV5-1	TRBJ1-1	TGCGCCAGCAGCCCGATGGGGGACAGGGGGAACACTGAAGCTTTCTTT	CASSPMGDRGNTEAFF
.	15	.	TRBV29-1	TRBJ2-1	TGCAGCGCAAAATACAGGGTGGAGGACTACAATGAGCAGTTCTTC	CSAKYRVEDYNEQFF
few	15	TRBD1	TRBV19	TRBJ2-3	TGTGCCAGTAGTATTCCAGACAGGGGGCCAGATACGCAGTATTTT	CASSIPDRGPDTQYF
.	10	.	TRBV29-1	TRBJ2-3	TGCAGCGTTGGTGCAGATACGCAGTATTTT	CSVGADTQYF